This entry is about one T cell receptor (beta chain). The data derive from a study of blood T cell repertoires in COVID-19. Study-wide context: Collection of acute and convalescent COVID-19 samples took place in the United States, Italy and Spain. In each case, the material was cDNA or gDNA derived from T cells, B-cell-depleted T cells, or PBMCs.

Germline V CDR1 and CDR2: MNHEY, SMNVEV (reference sequence). J gave up 8 bases and V 6 bases, and 8 bases lay outside the gene matches. The CDR3 has 14 amino acids. In the study's own analysis: The authors estimated nucleated cell counts from reference gene primer amplification. This table comes from immunoSEQ multiplex PCR, and its TCRdb copy is limited to in-frame clones, with some not included. V and J calls and clone size come straight from that table; D and trimming were deduced from the DNA. The repertoire has about 230,000 clones, around four fifths of them found once; the top ten carry approximately 30%.

The TCR was taken from a man aged 40-49 years with acute or convalescent COVID-19. The specimen was peripheral blood. The chain carries TRBV27 and TRBJ1-4; TRBD1 matches 8 bases. The CDR3 DNA reads as TGTGCCAGCAGCGCGACAGGGGAGGACGAAAAACTGTTTTTT. Encoded protein: CASSATGEDEKLFF.